These T cell receptor beta chains were read from a single sample in a study of cytomegalovirus exposure and HLA in healthy donors. The data were produced by immunoSEQ multiplex PCR, yet TCRdb's version contains in-frame clones alone and is incomplete. The sample contains about 140,000 clones, 75% to 90% of which appear only once. Source material: PBMCs. The receptors were gathered from a man aged 40-49 years in good health and CMV-seronegative. Each CDR3 is given with its conserved first and last residue. D genes are given only for firm matches. Clone sizes are given selectively: once, few, many, or a class where the clone is expanded.

clone size	V gene	J gene	D gene	CDR3 length	CDR3 protein	CDR3 DNA
-	TRBV11-3	TRBJ2-5	-	14	CASSFLADQETQYF	TGTGCCAGCAGCTTCCTAGCAGACCAAGAGACCCAGTACTTC
-	TRBV6-5	TRBJ1-1	-	14	CASRPGQDRLEAFF	TGTGCCAGCAGACCCGGCCAAGACAGACTTGAAGCTTTCTTT
-	TRBV7-7	TRBJ2-5	TRBD2	14	CASSLAGGGETQYF	TGTGCTAGCAGCTTAGCGGGGGGTGGAGAGACCCAGTACTTC
-	TRBV28	TRBJ2-5	TRBD2	15	CASSLRGLAGAPQYF	TGTGCCAGCAGTTTGAGGGGACTAGCGGGGGCCCCCCAGTACTTC
-	TRBV29-1	TRBJ2-4	-	13	CSVEKEEGNIQYF	TGCAGCGTTGAAAAGGAGGAGGGAAACATTCAGTACTTC
-	TRBV11-2	TRBJ1-2	TRBD1	15	CASSAKQGGNYGYTF	TGTGCCAGCAGCGCCAAACAAGGGGGCAACTATGGCTACACCTTC
-	TRBV5-1	TRBJ2-3	TRBD2	14	CASRERGPSDTQYF	TGCGCCAGCAGGGAGCGGGGGCCCTCAGATACGCAGTATTTT
-	TRBV7-2	TRBJ1-1	TRBD1	14	CASSKGAGNTEAFF	TGTGCCAGCAGCAAGGGGGCGGGGAACACTGAAGCTTTCTTT
-	TRBV4-1	TRBJ2-7	TRBD2	14	CASSQELAGVAQYF	TGCGCCAGCAGCCAAGAACTAGCGGGGGTGGCGCAGTACTTC
-	TRBV29-1	TRBJ1-1	TRBD1	13	CSGHTSGGTEAFF	TGCAGCGGCCACACGTCAGGGGGCACTGAAGCTTTCTTT
-	TRBV14	TRBJ2-5	-	17	CASSQVYRAPYQETQYF	TGTGCCAGCAGCCAAGTTTACAGGGCACCGTACCAAGAGACCCAGTACTTC
-	TRBV9	TRBJ2-5	TRBD2	17	CASSVALSSGKQETQYF	TGTGCCAGCAGCGTAGCTTTGTCTAGCGGAAAACAAGAGACCCAGTACTTC
-	TRBV5-4	TRBJ1-2	-	13	CASSLRGNYGYTF	TGTGCCAGCAGCTTGCGGGGTAACTATGGCTACACCTTC
-	TRBV13	TRBJ1-3	-	12	CASSLGLNTIYF	TGTGCCAGCAGCTTAGGCCTCAACACCATATATTTT
-	TRBV5-6	TRBJ2-7	TRBD1	13	CASSAGTAREQYF	TGTGCCAGCAGCGCTGGGACAGCTCGAGAGCAGTACTTC
few	TRBV5-4	TRBJ1-1	-	14	CASSLDRLNTEAFF	TGTGCCAGCAGCTTGGACAGGTTGAACACTGAAGCTTTCTTT
-	TRBV5-8	TRBJ1-5	TRBD1	15	CASSPWTGSDEPQHF	TGTGCCAGCAGCCCCTGGACAGGGTCCGACGAGCCCCAGCATTTT
few	TRBV5-1	TRBJ2-7	TRBD2	15	CASSFRLAGGEEQYF	TGCGCCAGCAGCTTTAGGCTAGCGGGGGGCGAGGAGCAGTACTTC
-	TRBV6-1	TRBJ2-3	TRBD2	16	CASSAASGGIGDTQYF	TGTGCCAGCAGTGCGGCTAGCGGGGGAATCGGGGATACGCAGTATTTT
-	TRBV4-3	TRBJ2-3	TRBD1	15	CASSQDKTGADTQYF	TGCGCCAGCAGCCAAGATAAAACAGGGGCAGATACGCAGTATTTT
-	TRBV4-1	TRBJ1-6	-	18	CASSQRGQNQNYNSPLHF	TGCGCCAGCAGCCAACGAGGACAGAACCAAAACTATAATTCACCCCTCCACTTT
-	TRBV9	TRBJ2-1	-	15	CASSVASQGINEQFF	TGTGCCAGCAGCGTAGCGAGTCAGGGGATCAATGAGCAGTTCTTC
-	TRBV29-1	TRBJ2-5	TRBD2	14	CSAPWAGGRETQYF	TGCAGCGCCCCCTGGGCGGGGGGGCGAGAGACCCAGTACTTC
-	TRBV7-9	TRBJ1-3	-	15	CASSLDRASGNTIYF	TGTGCCAGCAGCTTAGACAGGGCCTCTGGAAACACCATATATTTT
-	TRBV9	TRBJ1-3	-	16	CASSPREHNSGNTIYF	TGTGCCAGCAGCCCCCGGGAACACAACTCTGGAAACACCATATATTTT
-	TRBV7-9	TRBJ2-5	TRBD2	15	CASSHRGGAEETQYF	TGTGCCAGCAGTCATCGCGGGGGGGCCGAAGAGACCCAGTACTTC
-	TRBV23-1	TRBJ2-1	-	20	CASSQSPPAQGYVVHNEQFF	TGCGCCAGCAGTCAATCACCTCCCGCCCAGGGGTATGTCGTGCACAATGAGCAGTTCTTC
-	TRBV12-5	TRBJ1-2	-	13	CASGFSRGYGYTF	TGTGCTAGTGGTTTTTCGCGGGGATATGGCTACACCTTC
-	TRBV7-6	TRBJ2-7	TRBD1	13	CASGPPGGNEQYF	TGTGCCAGCGGCCCGCCAGGGGGCAACGAGCAGTACTTC